This passage covers 9 T cell receptor beta chains from one sample sequenced in a study of T cells after yellow fever vaccination. TCRdb processed the 5' RACE reads anew with MiXCR; each CDR3 protein has one entry. Of about 49,000 distinct CDR3 sequences detected, 7.4% appear once; the ten largest clones hold 28%. The sample in question was CD8+ T cells sorted from PBMCs, obtained approximately 16 days after the first yellow fever vaccination. These TCRs come from a man aged 18 to 29 who received the YFV17D yellow fever vaccine.

This clonotype showed up many times. The V call is TRBV12-3 or TRBV12-4, the J call TRBJ2-1, with 9 bases that match TRBD2. The CDR3 covers 14 residues. Losses at the gene ends were 6 bases for V and 7 bases for J; bases not matched to a gene: 7. CDR3 nucleotides: TGTGCCAGCAGCCCGGGACTAGCAGAGAATGAGCAGTTCTTC. Translation gives CASSPGLAENEQFF.

This clonotype was observed many times. The CDR3 loop reads CASSYVQGDLETQYF. Written as DNA, the CDR3 is TGTGCCAGCAGTTACGTCCAGGGGGATTTGGAGACCCAGTACTTC. The V call is TRBV6-5, the J call TRBJ2-5, with 7 bases fitting TRBD1. V lost 2 bases and J lost 5; bases outside the gene matches: 8. Per germline, CDR1 MNHEY and CDR2 SVGAGI. The CDR3 is 15 residues long.

This clonotype has ten or more counts. This chain joins TRBV7-9 and TRBJ1-5, with 7 bases lining up with TRBD1. Per germline, CDR1 SEHNR and CDR2 FQNEAQ (reference sequence). Germline trimming cut 3 bases from V and 3 bases from J; bases unmatched to any gene: 2. CDR3 length: 14 residues. In DNA, the CDR3 is TGTGCCAGCAGCTTGGGACAGTCCAATCAGCCCCAGCATTTT. Residues: CASSLGQSNQPQHF. The full variable domain, with the rest looked up from reference TRBV7-9 and TRBJ1-5, is DTGVSQNPRHKITKRGQNVTFRCDPISEHNRLYWYRQTLGQGPEFLTYFQNEAQLEKSRLLSDRFSAERPKGSFSTLEIQRTEQGDSAMYLCASSLGQSNQPQHFGDGTRLSIL.

The chain is built from TRBV5-4 and TRBJ2-2; 10 bases fit TRBD1. Germline values: CDR1 SGHNT, CDR2 YYREEE (reference sequence). The CDR3 sequence is 14 residues long. Germline trimming cut 7 bases from V and 3 bases from J; bases unmatched to any gene: 3. This chain's CDR3 is CASGTGEDTGELFF. In nucleotides, the CDR3 is TGTGCCAGCGGGACAGGGGAGGACACCGGGGAGCTGTTTTTT.

This clonotype was recorded at least ten times. The chain is built from TRBV7-9 and TRBJ2-5; TRBD2 is a possible D gene (5 bases). CDR1 SEHNR and CDR2 FQNEAQ come from the germline V gene (reference sequence). The CDR3 is 15 residues long. V dropped 4 bases and J dropped 2 bases, with 14 bases sitting between them. CDR3 DNA sequence: TGTGCCAGCAGCTCAGTAGCGCCTGAGCAAGAGACCCAGTACTTC. Amino acid sequence: CASSSVAPEQETQYF.

With respect to this clonotype: This may come from a read error, since a much larger clone is one base off. This chain connects TRBV5-6 to TRBJ2-5, with no clear D. Germline V gives CDR1 SGHDT, CDR2 YYEEEE. CDR3 length: 13 residues. The CDR3 protein is CVSSLGNQETQYF. The CDR3 DNA reads TGTGTCAGCAGCTTGGGAAACCAAGAGACCCAGTACTTC.

This clonotype was picked up many times. The gene calls are TRBV2 and TRBJ2-5, with 8 bases fitting TRBD1. V was pared by 10 bases and J by 1 base, with 2 bases of the junction left unmatched. Germline loops: CDR1 SNHLY, CDR2 FYNNEI. There are 12 residues in the CDR3. CDR3 nucleotide sequence: TGTGCCACACAGGGGGTCCAAGAGACCCAGTACTTC. Translation: CATQGVQETQYF.

This clonotype was counted many times. The chain is built from TRBV12-3 or TRBV12-4 and TRBJ2-2, with D possibly TRBD1 on 5 matching bases. V gave up 5 bases and J gave up 3 bases, with 19 bases separating them. The CDR3 consists of 17 residues. This CDR3 reads CASSRKQPGLDTGELFF. CDR3 in DNA: TGTGCCAGCAGTAGGAAGCAACCAGGGTTAGACACCGGGGAGCTGTTTTTT.

This clonotype was picked up many times. The gene calls are TRBV29-1 and TRBJ1-2; unclear D gene. Trimming removed 3 bases at V and 6 bases at J, with 5 bases between. The CDR3 runs to 10 residues. Germline values: CDR1 SQVTM, CDR2 ANQGSEA. DNA of the CDR3: TGCAGCGTTGATTGGGATGGCTACACCTTC. This codes for CSVDWDGYTF.